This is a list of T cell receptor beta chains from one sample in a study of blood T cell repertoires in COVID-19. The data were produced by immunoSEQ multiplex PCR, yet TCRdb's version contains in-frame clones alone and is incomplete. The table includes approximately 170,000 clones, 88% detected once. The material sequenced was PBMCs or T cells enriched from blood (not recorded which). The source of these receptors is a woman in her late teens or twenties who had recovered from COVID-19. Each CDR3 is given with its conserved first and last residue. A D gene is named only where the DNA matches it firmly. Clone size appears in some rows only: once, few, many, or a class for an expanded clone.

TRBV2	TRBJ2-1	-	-	TGTGCCAGGCTGAACCCGGGGGACAATGAGCAGTTCTTC	CARLNPGDNEQFF
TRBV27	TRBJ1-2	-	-	TGTGCCAGCAGTCCCCGAGGGGGAGCTAACTATGGCTACACCTTC	CASSPRGGANYGYTF
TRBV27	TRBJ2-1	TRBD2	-	TGTGCCAGCAGACCTCTAGCGGGGGGGAAAAGCTCCTACAATGAGCAGTTCTTC	CASRPLAGGKSSYNEQFF
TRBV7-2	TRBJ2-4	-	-	TGTGCCAGCAGCTCCGGGGTTCCCCCCCCCATTCAGTACTTC	CASSSGVPPPIQYF
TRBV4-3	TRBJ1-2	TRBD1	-	TGCGCCAGCAGCCTGGACAGGGGGTATGGCTACACCTTC	CASSLDRGYGYTF
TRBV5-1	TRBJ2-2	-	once	TGCGCCAGCAGCCCTTCCCGCTTAGCGAACACCGGGGAGCTGTTTTTT	CASSPSRLANTGELFF
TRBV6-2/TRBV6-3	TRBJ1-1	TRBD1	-	TGTGCCAGCAGTTACCCGATCGGATCGAAACAGGGGGGGAACACTGAAGCTTTCTTT	CASSYPIGSKQGGNTEAFF
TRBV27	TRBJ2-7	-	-	TGTGCCAGCAGTGGATCCTGGGCAGCCCCGAGCCTTTACGAGCAGTACTTC	CASSGSWAAPSLYEQYF
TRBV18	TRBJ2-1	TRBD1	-	TGTGCCAGCTCACCAGGGACAGCTTCTTCCTACAATGAGCAGTTCTTC	CASSPGTASSYNEQFF
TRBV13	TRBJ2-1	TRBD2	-	TGTGCCAGCAGCCGTCTAGCGGGGGAGGGCAATGAGCAGTTCTTC	CASSRLAGEGNEQFF
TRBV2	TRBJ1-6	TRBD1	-	TGTGCCACCCGGACAGGGGGTGGCTCACCCCTCCACTTT	CATRTGGGSPLHF
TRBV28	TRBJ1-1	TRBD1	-	TGTGCCACCCGCCTTCCCCAGGGGGCGCGCACTGAAGCTTTCTTT	CATRLPQGARTEAFF
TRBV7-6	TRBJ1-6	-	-	TGTGCCAGCAGTCTCTACAGGGTGAGTAATTCACCCCTCCACTTT	CASSLYRVSNSPLHF
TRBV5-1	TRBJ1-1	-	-	TGCGCCAGCAGCTACACAGGGATCCCTCCCCCTGAAGCTTTCTTT	CASSYTGIPPPEAFF
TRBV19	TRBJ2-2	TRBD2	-	TGTGCCAGTAGTATAACGCTAGCGGGATATCACGGGGAGCTGTTTTTT	CASSITLAGYHGELFF
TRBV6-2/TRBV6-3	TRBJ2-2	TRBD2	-	TGTGCCAGCAGTTATTCCCTGGGGCTAGCGGGGGGGCCGACCGGGGAGCTGTTTTTT	CASSYSLGLAGGPTGELFF
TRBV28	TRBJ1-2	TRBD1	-	TGTGCCAGCAGTTTGGGCAGGGGGGACGGCTACACCTTC	CASSLGRGDGYTF
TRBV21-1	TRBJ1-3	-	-	TGTGCCAGCAGCAACGGCAGGGCGTACTGCTCTGGAAACACCATATATTTT	CASSNGRAYCSGNTIYF
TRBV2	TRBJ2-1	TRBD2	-	TGTGCCAGCAGGGAGGGGACTAGCGGGAGGGCGAGGTACAATGAGCAGTTCTTC	CASREGTSGRARYNEQFF
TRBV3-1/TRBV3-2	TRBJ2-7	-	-	TGTGCCAGCAGCCAAGTCGGCGAGCAGTACTTC	CASSQVGEQYF
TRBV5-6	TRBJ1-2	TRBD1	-	TGTGCCAGCAGCGACAGGGGGCATAACTATGGCTACACCTTC	CASSDRGHNYGYTF
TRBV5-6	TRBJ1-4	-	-	TGTGCCAGCAGCTTACAGAATAATGAAAAACTGTTTTTT	CASSLQNNEKLFF
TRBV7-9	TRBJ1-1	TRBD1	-	TGTGCCAGCGATCGGACAGGGGACCTTGAAGCTTTCTTT	CASDRTGDLEAFF
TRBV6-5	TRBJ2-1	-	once	TGTGCAGCGGCTGTTCTCAATGAGCAGTTCTTC	CAAAVLNEQFF
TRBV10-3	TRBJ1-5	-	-	TGTGCCATCAGTGACCCAGGCCGACCCAATCAGCCCCAGCATTTT	CAISDPGRPNQPQHF
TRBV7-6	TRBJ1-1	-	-	TGTGCCAGCAGCCCTGTATTGGGCCACACTGAAGCTTTCTTT	CASSPVLGHTEAFF
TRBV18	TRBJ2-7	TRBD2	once	TGTGCCAGCTCACCCCGGCTAGCGGGAGATCGGGAGCAGTACTTC	CASSPRLAGDREQYF
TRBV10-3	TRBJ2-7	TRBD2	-	TGTGCCTCCACCACGCGGGAGGGCAACGAGCAGTACTTC	CASTTREGNEQYF
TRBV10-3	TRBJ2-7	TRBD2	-	TGTGCCATCAGATCCGGGACTAGCGGCTACGAGCAGTACTTC	CAIRSGTSGYEQYF
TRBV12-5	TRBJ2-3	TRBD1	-	TGTGCTAGTGGTTTGGAGGTCGGGTCAGGGGGCAGTGGCGCAGATACGCAGTATTTT	CASGLEVGSGGSGADTQYF
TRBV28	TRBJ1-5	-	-	TGTGCCAGCAGTTTATGGAGGTGGCCCTTTAGCAATCAGCCCCAGCATTTT	CASSLWRWPFSNQPQHF
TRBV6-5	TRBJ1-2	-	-	TGTGCCATCTCCCGGGAACCCGGTGGTGGCTACACCTTC	CAISREPGGGYTF
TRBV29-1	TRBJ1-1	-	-	TGCAGCGGTTCACACCACCAGAACACTGAAGCTTTCTTT	CSGSHHQNTEAFF
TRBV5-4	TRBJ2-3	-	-	TGTGCCAGCAGCCCCCTACAATTTCTAGCCTCCCCTAGCACAGATACGCAGTATTTT	CASSPLQFLASPSTDTQYF
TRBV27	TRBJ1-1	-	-	TGTGCCAGCAGGGCCCTCCGAAACACTGAAGCTTTCTTT	CASRALRNTEAFF
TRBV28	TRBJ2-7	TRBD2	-	TGTGCCAGCAGTTCGTTTAGCGGGAGGGCCGAAGAGCAGTACTTC	CASSSFSGRAEEQYF
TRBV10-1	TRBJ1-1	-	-	TGCGCCAGCAGTGATGGGACTATTGCTGAAGCTTTCTTT	CASSDGTIAEAFF
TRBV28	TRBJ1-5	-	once	TGTGCCAGCAGCCTACCGTCCCAGCCCCAGCATTTT	CASSLPSQPQHF
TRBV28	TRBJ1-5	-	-	TGTGCCAGCAGCCCGACAGGAGACAATCAGCCCCAGCATTTT	CASSPTGDNQPQHF
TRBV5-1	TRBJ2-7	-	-	TGCGCCAGCAGCCCTCTGGCATCCGACTTTGCTAACGAGCAGTACTTC	CASSPLASDFANEQYF
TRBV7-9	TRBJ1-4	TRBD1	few	TGTGCCAGCAGCTTAGCTTTCCCGGGACAGGGGCAAGAAAAACTGTTTTTT	CASSLAFPGQGQEKLFF
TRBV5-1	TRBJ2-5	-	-	TGCGCCAGCAGCTTGGCCGGGGAGACCCAGTACTTC	CASSLAGETQYF
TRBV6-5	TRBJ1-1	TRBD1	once	TGTGCCAGCAGGAAGGACAGGGGCCCTCTTAATGAAGCTTTCTTT	CASRKDRGPLNEAFF
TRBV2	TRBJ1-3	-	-	TGTGCCAGCAGTGTCGACAGCAAATCCCCTGGAAACACCATATATTTT	CASSVDSKSPGNTIYF
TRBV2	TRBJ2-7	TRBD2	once	TGTGCCAGCAGTGAGTGGCTAGCGGGGGTAGGAGAGCAGTACTTC	CASSEWLAGVGEQYF
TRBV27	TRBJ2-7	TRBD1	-	TGTGCCAGCAGACTAACAGGGGCCTACGAGCAGTACTTC	CASRLTGAYEQYF
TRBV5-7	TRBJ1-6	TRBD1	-	TGTGCCAGGGGCTCAACGGGACAGTTTTCCTTT	CARGSTGQFSF
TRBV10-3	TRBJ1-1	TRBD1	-	TGTGCCATCAGTGAGGCAGGGGGCGAATTTGGAGCTTTCTTT	CAISEAGGEFGAFF
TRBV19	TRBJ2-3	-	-	TGTGCCACCGAAGTCAGGGGATTTAACGTAGATACGCAGTATTTT	CATEVRGFNVDTQYF
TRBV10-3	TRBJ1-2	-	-	TGTGCCATCAGTGAGTCCCAGAGACTTAACTATGGCTACACCTTC	CAISESQRLNYGYTF
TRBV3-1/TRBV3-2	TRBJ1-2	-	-	TGTGCCAGCAGCCAAGACGTCAGAACGTATAACTATGGCTACACCTTC	CASSQDVRTYNYGYTF
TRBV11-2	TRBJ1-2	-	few	TGTGCCAGCAGCAAGGAGGTCGTAGGCTACACCTTC	CASSKEVVGYTF
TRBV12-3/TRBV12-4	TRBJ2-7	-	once	TGTGCCAGCAGACCCACTGACAGGTACGAGCAGTACTTC	CASRPTDRYEQYF
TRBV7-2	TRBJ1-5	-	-	TGTGCCAGCAGCTTAGGCCTCGAGGGACAGCCCCAGCATTTT	CASSLGLEGQPQHF
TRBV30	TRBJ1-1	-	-	TGTGCCTGGAGTACCCACAGGGCGACTGAAGCTTTCTTT	CAWSTHRATEAFF
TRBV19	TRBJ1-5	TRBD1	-	TGTGCCAGTAGTATAGAAGGGACAGGGGTACAGCCCCAGCATTTT	CASSIEGTGVQPQHF
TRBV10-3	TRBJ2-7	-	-	TGTGCCATCAGCAAGGGGGCTAGCGAGGCCTACGAGCAGTACTTC	CAISKGASEAYEQYF
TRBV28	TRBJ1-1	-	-	TGTGCCAGTTACGGGGGAACTGAAGCTTTCTTT	CASYGGTEAFF